This is a list of T cell receptor beta chains from one sample in a study of PD-1 blockade in classical Hodgkin lymphoma. Only in-frame clones appear in the TCRdb table, and some are missing; sequencing was by immunoSEQ multiplex PCR. The sample lists a few thousand clones, under 75% seen once, with approximately 25% in the top ten. The input for sequencing was CD8+ T cells from blood, taken before the fourth cycle of nivolumab. The source of these receptors is a human donor with classical Hodgkin lymphoma. Both conserved end residues are part of each CDR3. D genes are given only for firm matches. Rows may omit the clone size; those that give it use once, few, many or a size class.

j_call,clone_size,v_call,d_call,cdr3_nt,cdr3_aa
TRBJ2-1,once,TRBV5-4,NA,TGTGCCAGCAGCCCAGGGTACTCCTACAATGAGCAGTTCTTC,CASSPGYSYNEQFF
TRBJ2-1,NA,TRBV18,TRBD2,TGTGCCAGCTCACCTGACCCGGGACTAGCGGGGGATCTCCCCGTCAATGAGCAGTTCTTC,CASSPDPGLAGDLPVNEQFF
TRBJ2-3,NA,TRBV4-3,TRBD2,TGCGCCAGCAGCCAGCCTGGACTAGCAGCAGATGCGCAGTATTTT,CASSQPGLAADAQYF
TRBJ2-3,NA,TRBV18,NA,TGTGCCAGCTCACCACTAAGGGGAAGCACAGATACGCAGTATTTT,CASSPLRGSTDTQYF
TRBJ1-1,NA,TRBV7-9,TRBD1,TGTGCCGGGTACAGGGGAGGTTCCACTGAAGCTTTCTTT,CAGYRGGSTEAFF
TRBJ2-7,NA,TRBV27,TRBD1,TGTGCCAGCAGTGAACAGGGGGCCCCCTACGAGCAGTACTTC,CASSEQGAPYEQYF
TRBJ1-1,NA,TRBV29-1,NA,TGCAGCGTTGATTGGTTCGGGCAGAACACTGAAGCTTTCTTT,CSVDWFGQNTEAFF
TRBJ1-6,few,TRBV4-3,NA,TGCGCCAGCAGCCTCGACGGCCTGCCCCTCCACTTT,CASSLDGLPLHF
TRBJ2-1,NA,TRBV18,NA,TGTGCCAGCTCACCACCCGGACAGGAGGGGCGGCATGAGCAGTTCTTC,CASSPPGQEGRHEQFF
TRBJ2-7,few,TRBV28,NA,TGTGCCAGTGAGAGGGGGAGCTCCTACGAGCAGTACTTC,CASERGSSYEQYF
TRBJ2-5,few,TRBV7-7,TRBD2,TGTGCTAGCAGCCGACTAGCGGGGGAGACCCAGTACTTC,CASSRLAGETQYF
TRBJ2-1,NA,TRBV6-6,NA,TGTGCCAGCAGTCGACCGTACAATGAGCAGTTCTTC,CASSRPYNEQFF
TRBJ1-1,medium-sized,TRBV2,NA,TGTGCCAGCGTCGGCAGGGGAGGGAGCACTGAAGCTTTCTTT,CASVGRGGSTEAFF
TRBJ2-7,NA,TRBV5-1,TRBD1,TGCGCCAGCAGCCCTTCCTCCGGGACAGGGTTCTACGAGCAGTACTTC,CASSPSSGTGFYEQYF
TRBJ1-2,NA,TRBV7-9,TRBD1,TGTGCCAGCAGCCAAGGACCCGGGACAGGGGTCGATGGCTACACCTTC,CASSQGPGTGVDGYTF
TRBJ1-4,NA,TRBV5-4,NA,TGTGCCAGCAGCTTAGGACAGCGCTCTAATGAAAAACTGTTTTTT,CASSLGQRSNEKLFF
TRBJ1-1,NA,TRBV27,NA,TGTGCCAGCAGTTTATCGGGGGGGATGCAGAACACTGAAGCTTTCTTT,CASSLSGGMQNTEAFF
TRBJ1-5,NA,TRBV6-5,NA,TGTGCCAGCAGTTACCCCCAGCCCCAGCATTTT,CASSYPQPQHF
TRBJ2-7,NA,TRBV4-3,TRBD2,TGCGCCAGCAGCCAAGATCGGGGGGGCTCCTACGAGCAGTACTTC,CASSQDRGGSYEQYF
TRBJ2-7,NA,TRBV4-2,NA,TGTGCCAGCAGCCAAGAATACGGGGACATGGGCGAGCAGTACTTC,CASSQEYGDMGEQYF
TRBJ1-5,NA,TRBV28,NA,TGTGCCAGCAGTCCGTCAGATCAGCCCCAGCATTTT,CASSPSDQPQHF
TRBJ1-2,NA,TRBV5-6,TRBD1,TGTGCCAGCGGAGGAAGCAGGACAGGGTTATATAACTATGGCTACACCTTC,CASGGSRTGLYNYGYTF
TRBJ2-7,few,TRBV28,TRBD2,TGTGCCAGCAGTTTAGAGACTAGCGGGGGCCCGGTAGAGCAGTACTTC,CASSLETSGGPVEQYF
TRBJ2-1,NA,TRBV4-1,NA,TGCGCCAGCAGCCAAGAGGTCTACAATGAGCAGTTCTTC,CASSQEVYNEQFF
TRBJ2-5,NA,TRBV7-7,TRBD1,TGTGCTAGCAGCCCGGGACAGGGAGGGCGAGAGACCCAGTACTTC,CASSPGQGGRETQYF
TRBJ2-1,NA,TRBV5-1,NA,TGCGCCAGCAGCTTTAATTCCATTTTCCCTCACAATGAGCAGTTCTTC,CASSFNSIFPHNEQFF
TRBJ2-5,NA,TRBV4-2,TRBD2,TGTGCCAGCAGCCAAGATAGTAGTAGCGGGGGGGCAGAGACCCAGTACTTC,CASSQDSSSGGAETQYF
TRBJ2-3,NA,TRBV4-3,NA,TGCGCCAGCAGCCAATGGACAGAAAACACAGATACGCAGTATTTT,CASSQWTENTDTQYF
TRBJ1-1,NA,TRBV4-1,NA,TGCGCCAGCATCCCGACAGACAGGAACACTGAAGCTTTCTTT,CASIPTDRNTEAFF
TRBJ2-7,NA,TRBV7-9,NA,TGTGCCAGCAGCCCCTCGGGGTGGGGGCTCTACGAGCAGTACTTC,CASSPSGWGLYEQYF
TRBJ2-2,NA,TRBV6-4,NA,TGTGCCAGCACCTCGGACTCAACAGGGGAGCTGTTTTTT,CASTSDSTGELFF
TRBJ2-1,NA,TRBV6-4,TRBD2,TGTGCCAGCGCATTAGCGGGGGGGCTAAATGAGCAGTTCTTC,CASALAGGLNEQFF
TRBJ2-5,NA,TRBV15,NA,TGTGCCACCAGCAGAGTCGGGACAACGGGGACCCAGTACTTC,CATSRVGTTGTQYF
TRBJ1-2,NA,TRBV30,NA,TGTGCCTGGAGTCGGACTTACGGGGCTGGCTACACCTTC,CAWSRTYGAGYTF
TRBJ2-7,NA,TRBV29-1,NA,TGCAGCGTAATAACTCGGGACACATCCTACGAGCAGTACTTC,CSVITRDTSYEQYF
TRBJ2-7,NA,TRBV4-1,NA,TGCGCCAGCAGCCAAGATAGGGGGTCCTACGAGCAGTACTTC,CASSQDRGSYEQYF
TRBJ2-7,NA,TRBV19,NA,TGTGCCAGTAGTATAAAATTATCGGGAGGCTTACAGGGCGAGCAGTACTTC,CASSIKLSGGLQGEQYF
TRBJ1-1,few,TRBV19,NA,TGTGCCAGTAGTCTGGGGGGGACTCACACTGAAGCTTTCTTT,CASSLGGTHTEAFF
TRBJ2-6,NA,TRBV4-2,TRBD1,TGTGCCAGCAGCCCAAGGGGGACAGGGGTATTTTCTGGGGCCAACGTCCTGACTTTC,CASSPRGTGVFSGANVLTF
TRBJ1-1,few,TRBV6-1,TRBD1,TGTGCCGGATCGGACAGGCCGTTCACTGAAGCTTTCTTT,CAGSDRPFTEAFF